A selection of T cell receptor beta chains follows, all from one sample in a study of T cell responses to AZD1222 COVID-19 vaccine. The method was immunoSEQ multiplex PCR; TCRdb's version includes in-frame clones alone and lacks a portion of them. The data show around 150,000 clones, with 85% to 95% seen just once and roughly 1.7% held by the top ten. The sample here was peripheral blood, taken on day 0 of AZD1222 vaccination. The source is an adult in good health. CDR3s leave out the opening cysteine and the closing phenylalanine or tryptophan. Each record gives: V gene, J gene, CDR3 length, CDR3 protein.

TRBV7-3	TRBJ1-1	13	ASSLLAGSNTEAF
TRBV18	TRBJ2-7	11	ATSSGGSNEQY
TRBV2	TRBJ2-5	13	ASNGKRTSDGTQY
TRBV6-4	TRBJ2-3	12	ASSDSSLRNTQY
TRBV6-2/TRBV6-3	TRBJ2-4	14	ASSYMEKGAKNIQY
TRBV27	TRBJ2-7	13	ASSFRDLFSYEQY
TRBV3-1/TRBV3-2	TRBJ2-1	14	ASRPLAGGAYNEQF
TRBV5-1	TRBJ1-2	12	ASSFPGTEYGYT
TRBV7-9	TRBJ1-2	15	ASSLGELDGINYGYT
TRBV7-9	TRBJ2-3	14	ASSLARAGSTDTQY
TRBV4-1	TRBJ2-2	14	ASSPQGVRITGELF
TRBV30	TRBJ2-3	13	AWSVLERSTDTQY
TRBV5-4	TRBJ2-7	13	ASSPRGAGTHEQY
TRBV3-1/TRBV3-2	TRBJ2-3	12	ASSQRIRTDTQY
TRBV6-5	TRBJ1-1	12	ASSYSGSYTEAF
TRBV12-3/TRBV12-4	TRBJ2-5	9	ASTLGETQY
TRBV15	TRBJ1-3	13	ATSRDRAPLDTIY
TRBV6-2/TRBV6-3	TRBJ1-2	11	ASSYLVSYGYT
TRBV27	TRBJ2-2	14	ASSFDRGQGTGELF
TRBV19	TRBJ2-1	17	ASSPLSGSGGALPNEQF
TRBV28	TRBJ1-2	14	ASSLLTNQGAPGYT
TRBV19	TRBJ1-6	13	ASSAPGQANSPLH
TRBV12-3/TRBV12-4	TRBJ1-2	11	ASSLGGQGGYT
TRBV12-5	TRBJ2-2	12	ASGLAGVDGELF
TRBV5-1	TRBJ1-6	11	ASNDRNNSPLH
TRBV12-5	TRBJ1-2	13	ASGLGQGTLGGYT
TRBV4-3	TRBJ1-1	13	ASSQEGLGPIYPF